The 25 T cell receptor beta chains below all came from one sample that was sequenced in a study of T cells in Graves' hyperthyroidism and ophthalmopathy. TCR beta CDR3 regions were amplified from RNA transcripts. HTBI primers were the set used in a first-round RT-PCR of the TCR CDR3. MiXCR was run by TCRdb on the multiplex PCR reads, yielding one entry per CDR3 protein. The sample lists fewer than 250,000 distinct CDR3 sequences, around 25% occurring once. Material for sequencing was blood. All receptors derive from a woman between 35 and 50 years old with Graves' ophthalmopathy.

This clonotype was counted a few times. It may be a read error: a sequence one base away is much more abundant. The chain couples TRBV7-8 to TRBJ1-5; D gene ambiguous. CDR1 is SGHVS, CDR2 FQNEAQ, per germline. Between the trimmed V and J ends, which lost 5 bases and 1 base, there was a span of 12 bases. This CDR3 region has 15 residues. CDR3 residues: CASSRELGSNQPQHF. CDR3 sequence (DNA): TGTGCCAGCAGCCGGGAATTAGGGAGCAATCAGCCCCAGCATTTT.

This clonotype was recorded at least ten times. The chain joins TRBV20-1 to TRBJ1-2; D gene uncertain. This CDR3 contains 13 residues. CDR1 is DFQATT and CDR2 is SNEGSKA in the germline V gene (reference sequence). V lost 5 bases and J lost 7, with 17 bases in between. CDR3 DNA sequence: TGCAGTGCTCCCCGGGAAACAACTGGTGGCTACACCTTC. It encodes CSAPRETTGGYTF.

This clonotype was seen ten or more times. The CDR3: CASSVGSTDGYTF. CDR3 nucleotide sequence: TGTGCCAGCAGTGTCGGGTCTACTGATGGCTACACCTTC. V and J are TRBV6-1 and TRBJ1-2, with D uncertain. Trimming took 4 bases from V and 6 from J, leaving 12 bases between them. In germline, CDR1 is MNHNS, CDR2 SASEGT. This CDR3 region has 13 residues.

This clonotype was counted ten times or more. The chain is built from TRBV7-6 and TRBJ2-5; D uncertain. V lost 1 base and J lost 3, with 6 bases in between. The CDR3 runs to 13 residues. From germline, CDR1 is SGHVS and CDR2 FNYEAQ. The CDR3 spells CASSLDSEETQYF. The DNA of the CDR3 is TGTGCCAGCAGCTTAGACTCGGAAGAGACCCAGTACTTC.

This clonotype was seen many times. This sequence joins TRBV28 and TRBJ1-5, with 9 positions matching TRBD1. The CDR3 is 17 amino acids. The ends lost 2 bases at V and 0 bases at J; junction bases unmatched: 5. Germline V gives CDR1 MDHEN, CDR2 SYDVKM. CDR3 loop: CASSLPGQGISNQPQHF. The CDR3 coding sequence is TGTGCCAGCAGTTTACCTGGACAGGGGATTAGCAATCAGCCCCAGCATTTT.

J is TRBJ1-2 and V is TRBV12-3 or TRBV12-4; weak D call: TRBD1 (5 bases). Trimming shortened V by 5 bases and J by 4 bases, and 14 bases separated the two germline ends. This CDR3 is built from 14 residues. The CDR3 here is CASSRDSKAYGYTF. CDR3 bases: TGTGCCAGCAGTCGGGACTCAAAGGCCTATGGCTACACCTTC.

The table lists this clonotype with many counts. The chain links TRBV7-2 to TRBJ2-6; 12 bases map to TRBD1. Trimming took 4 bases from V and 4 from J; bases not matched to a gene: 8. CDR1 and CDR2 (germline): SGHTA, FQGNSA. The CDR3 spans 18 residues. CDR3 bases: TGTGCCAGCAGCTACCCGGGACAGGGGGCGCCCGGGGCCAACGTCCTGACTTTC. Residues: CASSYPGQGAPGANVLTF.

The chain carries TRBV6-1 and TRBJ1-1; 8 nucleotides agree with TRBD1. This CDR3 spans 15 amino acids. V lost 5 bases to trimming and J lost 4 bases; unmatched junction nucleotides: 9. From germline, CDR1 is MNHNS and CDR2 SASEGT. CDR3 amino acids: CASSSFGQGTTEAFF. The CDR3 nucleotides read TGTGCCAGCAGTAGCTTTGGACAGGGTACCACTGAAGCTTTCTTT.

There are many counts of this clonotype. The rearrangement links TRBV28 to TRBJ2-6, with TRBD2 identical over 9 bases. This CDR3 spans 18 amino acids. The ends lost 8 bases at V and 0 bases at J; junction bases unmatched: 11. Per germline, CDR1 MDHEN and CDR2 SYDVKM. The CDR3 here is CASRASGTRSSGANVLTF. CDR3 DNA sequence: TGTGCCAGCCGAGCTAGCGGGACGCGGAGCTCTGGGGCCAACGTCCTGACTTTC.

The V gene is TRBV12-3 or TRBV12-4, the J gene TRBJ2-7; the D gene is possibly TRBD2 (6 bases). The V end lost 5 bases, the J end lost 6 bases, and 14 bases lay between the germline ends. The CDR3 covers 13 residues. CDR3 nucleotides: TGTGCCAGCAGTGACGCCGGGGGTAGCGAGCAGTACTTC. Translation: CASSDAGGSEQYF.

CDR3 sequence (DNA): TGTGCCAGCAGTTCTTCCAGGGGAATAGAGACCCAGTACTTC. Its translation is CASSSSRGIETQYF. The chain carries TRBV28 and TRBJ2-5; D might be TRBD1 (6 bases). Germline V CDR1 and CDR2: MDHEN, SYDVKM. CDR3 size: 14 residues. The V gene lost 4 bases and the J gene lost 4 bases, with 13 bases spanning the gap.

This chain connects TRBV6-1 to TRBJ1-2, with 9 bases aligning to TRBD1. The CDR3 length is 14 residues. The germline V gene has CDR1 MNHNS and CDR2 SASEGT. V trimming: 6 bases; J trimming: 7 bases; junction bases outside the gene matches: 9. CDR3 coding DNA: TGTGCCAGCAGCGGGACCGGGACAGGGTTTGGCTACACCTTC. Translating it yields CASSGTGTGFGYTF.

This clonotype was counted ten times or more. The chain recombines TRBV24-1 with TRBJ2-7; 11 bases align to TRBD2. Per the germline V gene, CDR1 is KGHDR and CDR2 is SFDVKD. This CDR3 has 16 amino acids. With 3 bases clipped from V and 5 bases from J, the junction kept 8 bases outside the gene matches. CDR3 amino acids: CATSDRLAGLGDEQYF. The CDR3 DNA sequence: TGTGCCACCAGTGATCGACTAGCGGGACTCGGGGACGAGCAGTACTTC.

This clonotype was picked up many times. The V call is TRBV20-1, the J call TRBJ2-7; no firm D call. Germline-derived CDR1 and CDR2 are DFQATT and SNEGSKA (reference sequence). V was shortened by 0 bases and J by 3 bases, with 12 bases between the two germline ends. CDR3 length: 14 residues. The CDR3 sequence: CSARDPGLGYEQYF. The CDR3 nucleotides are TGCAGTGCTAGAGATCCCGGGTTGGGCTACGAGCAGTACTTC.

This clonotype was counted ten times or more. In nucleotides, the CDR3 is TGTGCCAGCAGCTTAGACTCGACAGGGTACACTGAAGCTTTCTTT. Translation gives CASSLDSTGYTEAFF. V usage is TRBV11-2 and J usage is TRBJ1-1; 7 positions match TRBD1. V lost 0 bases, J lost 3 bases, and 4 bases stayed unmatched. The CDR3 spans 15 residues. The germline V gene encodes CDR1 SGHAT and CDR2 FQNNGV.

This clonotype was detected ten times or more. The rearrangement links TRBV5-1 to TRBJ1-2, with D possibly being TRBD1 (6 bases). The CDR3 runs to 15 residues. Trimming pared 1 base from V and 4 bases from J, leaving 14 bases between. Germline V gene data show CDR1 as SGHRS and CDR2 as YFSETQ. The chain's CDR3 is CASSLTRDTFYGYTF. The CDR3 region has the DNA TGCGCCAGCAGCTTGACCCGGGACACGTTCTATGGCTACACCTTC. The full variable domain, completed using reference TRBV5-1 and TRBJ1-2, is KAGVTQTPRYLIKTRGQQVTLSCSPISGHRSVSWYQQTPGQGLQFLFEYFSETQRNKGNFPGRFSGRQFSNSRSEMNVSTLELGDSALYLCASSLTRDTFYGYTFGSGTRLTVV.

At least ten counts were recorded for this clonotype. This chain joins TRBV6-5 and TRBJ2-6; no definite D call. With 4 bases removed from V and 0 bases from J, the gap between germline ends came to 7 bases. The V gene's germline CDR1 is MNHEY and CDR2 SVGAGI. This CDR3 region has 15 residues. CDR3 residues: CASSSGFSGANVLTF. CDR3 bases: TGTGCCAGCAGTTCTGGATTCTCTGGGGCCAACGTCCTGACTTTC.

The chain has TRBV12-3 or TRBV12-4 and TRBJ2-7; TRBD2 is a possible D gene (6 bases). V shed 4 bases and J shed 3 bases, with 19 bases lying between them. The length of the CDR3 is 16 residues. CDR3 sequence: CASSSLLDYQSYEQYF. Written as DNA, the CDR3 is TGTGCCAGCAGTTCACTCCTGGACTACCAAAGCTACGAGCAGTACTTC.

The chain employs TRBV3-1 and TRBJ2-7; 7 bases fit TRBD1. V shed 1 base and J 3 bases; nucleotides not matched to a gene: 3. CDR3 length: 14 amino acids. Germline CDR1 and CDR2: LGHDT and YNNKEL (reference sequence). CDR3 DNA: TGTGCCAGCAGCCAAGCAGGGGGTTTCTACGAGCAGTACTTC. It is translated as CASSQAGGFYEQYF.

Many counts were recorded for this clonotype. J is TRBJ2-7 and V is TRBV11-2, with TRBD2 matching 12 bases. Germline trimming cut 4 bases from V and 4 bases from J; bases unmatched to any gene: 11. The CDR3 loop spans 17 amino acids. Germline V gives CDR1 SGHAT, CDR2 FQNNGV. The CDR3 reads CASSSFIRLAGDYEQYF. DNA for the CDR3: TGTGCCAGCAGCTCATTTATAAGACTAGCGGGAGATTACGAGCAGTACTTC.

At least ten counts were recorded for this clonotype. The rearrangement joins TRBV29-1 to TRBJ2-5, with no clear D. The CDR3 has 10 amino acids. Trimming pared 2 bases from V and 5 bases from J, leaving 3 bases between. Per germline, CDR1 SQVTM and CDR2 ANQGSEA. This CDR3 reads CSVELETQYF. The CDR3 DNA is TGCAGCGTTGAATTGGAGACCCAGTACTTC.

There are many counts of this clonotype. The V and J genes are TRBV6-1 and TRBJ2-7, with D possibly TRBD2 on 6 matching bases. Germline V gives CDR1 MNHNS, CDR2 SASEGT. CDR3 size: 13 residues. V shed 8 bases and J shed 4 bases, with 15 bases lying between them. CDR3: CASGELGTYEQYF. Written as DNA, the CDR3 is TGTGCCAGCGGGGAGCTTGGGACTTACGAGCAGTACTTC.

This clonotype was counted at least ten times. This sequence joins TRBV5-1 and TRBJ2-5; 8 bases are shared with TRBD2. The V gene's germline CDR1 is SGHRS and CDR2 YFSETQ. Trimming cost V 8 bases and J 5 bases; bases outside gene matches: 2. This CDR3 is built from 11 residues. CDR3 sequence (DNA): TGCGCCAGTAGCGGGACGGAGACCCAGTACTTC. Protein: CASSGTETQYF. Filled out from reference TRBV5-1 and TRBJ2-5, the complete variable domain reads KAGVTQTPRYLIKTRGQQVTLSCSPISGHRSVSWYQQTPGQGLQFLFEYFSETQRNKGNFPGRFSGRQFSNSRSEMNVSTLELGDSALYLCASSGTETQYFGPGTRLLVL.

This chain joins TRBV12-3 or TRBV12-4 and TRBJ2-7; D not certain. V dropped 6 bases and J dropped 0 bases, with 18 bases sitting between them. The CDR3 has 16 amino acids. As DNA, the CDR3 is TGTGCCAGCAGCCTGGAATCGGGTGCAGGCTCCTACGAGCAGTACTTC. Translating gives CASSLESGAGSYEQYF.

The sample holds many counts of this clonotype. This rearrangement joins TRBV15 to TRBJ2-7; 11 bases are a match to TRBD1. V lost 0 bases and J lost 2; bases outside the gene matches: 3. The CDR3 loop spans 16 amino acids. Germline CDR1 LNHNV, CDR2 YYDKDF (reference sequence). CDR3 sequence: CATSRDRGQGAYEQYF. CDR3 in DNA: TGTGCCACCAGCAGAGACCGGGGACAGGGGGCCTACGAGCAGTACTTC.